The sequence of this T cell receptor beta chain was determined in a study of shared clonotypes between healthy human individuals (dated by TCRdb to 2020 to 2021). About the full investigation: The cohort comprised a couple of women and a few men aged 18 to 49 years. To increase sequencing depth and limit assay-specific biases, different laboratories used diverse techniques to prepare libraries and sequence TCR repertoires. For each donor, CD4 naive and CD4 memory were each given three plates, CD8 naive was given two plates, and CD8 memory was given one plate. Blood TCR repertoires of 5 or 6 healthy adults were deeply sequenced to estimate repertoire size and the extent of clonotype sharing between individuals. Each donor's leukapheresis produced roughly between roughly 0.94 and 9.5 billion PBMCs. The study at large found these results: Even with the large sequencing depth, rarefaction of the sorted-subset datasets indicated that sequencing was incomplete. Because the study included a small number of donors, the genetic and exposure-history diversity represented was limited. About 4.5% of naive CD4, 3.5% of naive CD8, 2.3% of memory CD4, and over 0.35% of memory CD8 clonotypes were shared across a few donors. Estimated clonotype richness was generally larger for naive than for memory subsets. Sampling was restricted to blood, and TCR repertoires in tissues likely differ from the TCR repertoires found in blood. Compared with non-shared clonotypes, clonotypes shared by all four sorted-subset donors had higher generation probabilities. Based on pairwise subsampling, the degree of clonotype sharing among donors was expected to be affected by sequencing depth.

CD8 naive samples were CD45RO-negative cells positively selected for CCR7, giving a CD45RA+CCR7+ population that excluded TemRA cells. Donors were healthy HIV-negative adults with no recently reported acute infections or vaccinations. Every donor was a Caucasian adult living in Nashville, Tennessee, USA. Blood was obtained by leukapheresis, after which PBMCs were separated by Ficoll-Histopaque density gradient centrifugation and cryopreserved in liquid nitrogen vapor phase. Analytical flow cytometry was used to check the purity and quantity of every magnetically sorted T cell population. Each sorted fraction had its genomic DNA isolated and then quantified by UV absorbance on a Nanodrop 2000c. A word on this clone: No antigen is known for it. No much larger clone is present one base from it, and per-base qualities are unavailable.

TCR CDR3 regions were amplified from genomic DNA by multiplex PCR using the deep immunoSEQ assay. Genomic DNA extracted from each cell subset was distributed evenly over all wells of several immunoSEQ 96-well plates, and each plate served as one replicate. Each replicate PCR for sorted subsets received about 210 ng genomic DNA, equal to roughly 29,000 T cell genomes. Purified libraries were measured with a Qubit 3.0 fluorometer, size-checked on a Bioanalyzer 2100, and measured again with the KAPA Library Quantification kit. Each immunoSEQ 96-well plate was sequenced on its own single-read 150-cycle Illumina NextSeq 550 flow cell. The authors processed their data as follows. Because the immunoSEQ output included only junctional sequences and no quality scores, the filtering could not be the same as the filtering used for full-length reads. Sequences were annotated with PyIR, a Python wrapper for IgBLAST v1.9, and V/J genes and CDR3 were assigned using IMGT germline references. Reads with weak V/J assignments (E-value above 1e-6), missing CDR3, stop codons, out-of-frame junctions, or ambiguous translated residues were removed. V3J clonotypes were defined as sequences sharing the same inferred V gene, J gene, and CDR3 amino acid sequence. To compute the percentage overlap between repertoires, the number of shared unique clonotypes was divided by the size of the smaller repertoire. Richness of each repertoire was evaluated using RTK rarefaction, the Chao1 estimator, and Recon v2.1 estimates of unobserved clonotypes. For all TCRbeta clonotypes obtained by the gDNA method from several donors, generation probabilities were computed with OLGA. Not all clones reach the TCRdb copy of this immuneACCESS table, which keeps in-frame sequences only. Checked studies attribute under half of the gap to unresolved V genes and leave the rest unexplained. From that table come the V and J calls and clone size; the DNA was used to work out D and trimming. The sample includes 800,000 to 950,000 clones, with 95% to 97% observed a single time. The leading ten clones occupy less than 0.3% of the sample.

Trimming removed 4 bases from V and 7 bases from J, leaving 16 bases between the germline ends. The germline V gene (reference sequence) provides CDR1 SGHAT and CDR2 FQDESV. Counted from cysteine to phenylalanine, this CDR3 has 15 amino acids. The DNA shown is the 45-base CDR3, in frame from base 1. The source of this sequence is a man aged 25 to 40 in good health. The rearranged segments are TRBV11-1 and TRBJ2-2, with TRBD2 tentatively as D gene (5 bases match). Sequencing was performed on naive CD8+ T cells sorted from blood. The intended sense of this specimen's cell subset or site label: CD45RA+CCR7+. The CDR3 reads as follows: CASSSYKGRGGELFF. The DNA sequence is given as TGTGCCAGCAGCTCGTACAAAGGCCGGGGCGGGGAGCTGTTTTTT.